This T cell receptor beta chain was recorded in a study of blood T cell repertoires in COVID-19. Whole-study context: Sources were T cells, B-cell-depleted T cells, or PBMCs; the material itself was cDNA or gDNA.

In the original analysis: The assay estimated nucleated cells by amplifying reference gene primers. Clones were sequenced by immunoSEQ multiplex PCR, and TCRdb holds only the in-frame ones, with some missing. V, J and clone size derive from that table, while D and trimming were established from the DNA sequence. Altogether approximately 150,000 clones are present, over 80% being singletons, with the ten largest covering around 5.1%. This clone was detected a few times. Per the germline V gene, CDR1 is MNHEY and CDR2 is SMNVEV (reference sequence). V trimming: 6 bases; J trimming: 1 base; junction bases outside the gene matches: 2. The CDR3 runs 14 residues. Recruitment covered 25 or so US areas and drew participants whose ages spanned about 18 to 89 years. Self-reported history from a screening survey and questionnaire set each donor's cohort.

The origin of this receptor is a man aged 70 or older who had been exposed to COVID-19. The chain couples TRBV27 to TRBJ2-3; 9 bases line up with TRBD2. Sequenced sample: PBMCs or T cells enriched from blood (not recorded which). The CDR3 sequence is CASRLAGGTDTQYF. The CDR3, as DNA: TGTGCCAGCAGGTTAGCGGGGGGCACAGATACGCAGTATTTT.